The rows below give T cell receptor beta chains drawn from one sample of a study of blood T cell repertoires in COVID-19. Data came from immunoSEQ multiplex PCR; TCRdb stores just in-frame clones and leaves some out. In the table there are hundreds of thousands of clones, about 89% of which are singletons. Sequencing was done on a sample of PBMCs or T cells enriched from blood (not recorded which). The receptors originated from a woman in her 30s who had recovered from COVID-19. CDR3s include the opening cysteine and the closing phenylalanine or tryptophan. D genes are given only for firm matches. Rows may omit the clone size; those that give it use once, few, many or a size class.

abundance | j_gene | d_gene | v_gene | CDR3aa | CDR3nt
- | TRBJ1-5 | TRBD1 | TRBV18 | CASSARGRGSNQPQHF | TGTGCCAGCTCCGCCAGGGGCAGGGGGAGCAATCAGCCCCAGCATTTT
- | TRBJ2-2 | - | TRBV27 | CASSPTPFSAGGELFF | TGTGCCAGCAGTCCCACCCCGTTTTCCGCGGGCGGGGAGCTGTTTTTT
- | TRBJ1-3 | - | TRBV28 | CASSSRITGTFGNTIYF | TGTGCCAGCAGTTCGCGCATTACAGGGACCTTTGGAAACACCATATATTTT
once | TRBJ1-1 | - | TRBV19 | CASSNQGYTEAFF | TGTGCCAGTAGTAATCAGGGTTACACTGAAGCTTTCTTT
- | TRBJ1-1 | - | TRBV16 | CASSPGGGEEAFF | TGTGCCAGCAGCCCTGGGGGGGGAGAGGAAGCTTTCTTT
- | TRBJ2-1 | - | TRBV19 | CASSSSAGQEQFF | TGTGCCAGTAGTTCCTCAGCGGGACAAGAGCAGTTCTTC
- | TRBJ2-7 | TRBD1 | TRBV7-9 | CASSLDLTGGTHEQYF | TGTGCCAGCAGCTTAGATCTAACAGGGGGCACCCACGAGCAGTACTTC
once | TRBJ1-1 | - | TRBV19 | CASSEYRSTEAFF | TGTGCCAGTAGCGAATACAGAAGCACTGAAGCTTTCTTT
- | TRBJ1-5 | - | TRBV12-3/TRBV12-4 | CASSPRPEAQHF | TGTGCCAGCAGTCCCCGTCCAGAGGCCCAGCATTTT
once | TRBJ2-3 | TRBD2 | TRBV15 | CATSAGLAGGADTQYF | TGTGCCACCAGCGCGGGACTAGCGGGAGGGGCAGATACGCAGTATTTT
- | TRBJ2-7 | TRBD1 | TRBV28 | CASSARDRGLHEQYF | TGTGCCAGCAGTGCAAGGGACAGGGGACTCCACGAGCAGTACTTC
- | TRBJ2-1 | TRBD2 | TRBV30 | CAWSLGGGRQFF | TGTGCCTGGAGTCTGGGCGGGGGAAGGCAGTTCTTC
- | TRBJ1-5 | TRBD1 | TRBV5-6 | CASSLSWDRVDNQPQHF | TGTGCCAGCAGCTTGTCCTGGGACAGGGTAGACAATCAGCCCCAGCATTTT
- | TRBJ1-1 | - | TRBV7-9 | CASSYGSQGSTEAFF | TGTGCCAGCAGTTATGGGAGTCAGGGGAGCACTGAAGCTTTCTTT
- | TRBJ1-4 | - | TRBV29-1 | CSVGLSGVGEKLFF | TGCAGCGTTGGACTTTCAGGGGTCGGTGAAAAACTGTTTTTT
- | TRBJ2-3 | - | TRBV14 | CASSRGLTNTDTQYF | TGTGCCAGCAGCCGGGGACTGACGAACACAGATACGCAGTATTTT
- | TRBJ2-2 | TRBD2 | TRBV4-1 | CASRHLPLAANTGELFF | TGCGCCAGCAGGCACCTCCCGCTAGCGGCGAACACCGGGGAGCTGTTTTTT
- | TRBJ1-3 | - | TRBV4-3 | CASSQDSGGSGNTIYF | TGCGCCAGCAGCCAAGACTCGGGGGGCTCCGGAAACACCATATATTTT
- | TRBJ2-7 | - | TRBV11-2 | CASSLGQANYEQYF | TGTGCCAGCAGCTTAGGACAGGCGAACTACGAGCAGTACTTC
- | TRBJ2-1 | - | TRBV18 | CASSPREQGETFYSYNEQFF | TGTGCCAGCTCACCCAGGGAACAGGGAGAAACTTTTTACTCCTACAATGAGCAGTTCTTC
- | TRBJ1-1 | - | TRBV2 | CASYMQGSDTEAFF | TGTGCCAGCTACATGCAGGGGTCGGACACTGAAGCTTTCTTT
- | TRBJ2-2 | TRBD2 | TRBV11-2 | CASKNKGSGRHTGELFF | TGTGCCAGCAAAAATAAGGGAAGCGGGAGGCACACCGGGGAGCTGTTTTTT
- | TRBJ1-5 | TRBD1 | TRBV18 | CASSPGQGRQPQHF | TGTGCCAGCTCACCGGGACAGGGGCGGCAGCCCCAGCATTTT
- | TRBJ2-5 | TRBD1 | TRBV5-4 | CASSLNRGLAQETQYF | TGTGCCAGCAGCTTAAACAGGGGGCTCGCACAAGAGACCCAGTACTTC
- | TRBJ2-5 | - | TRBV9 | CASSVLQGFGETQYF | TGTGCCAGCAGCGTGTTACAGGGATTCGGAGAGACCCAGTACTTC
- | TRBJ1-1 | - | TRBV28 | CASRATASNTEAFF | TGTGCCAGCAGGGCAACAGCTTCGAACACTGAAGCTTTCTTT
once | TRBJ2-7 | TRBD2 | TRBV19 | CASSYTSGISYEQYF | TGTGCCAGTAGCTATACTAGCGGGATCTCCTACGAGCAGTACTTC
- | TRBJ2-7 | - | TRBV7-2 | CASSLVGQGYEQYF | TGTGCCAGCAGCTTAGTGGGGCAGGGTTACGAGCAGTACTTC
once | TRBJ2-1 | TRBD2 | TRBV3-1/TRBV3-2 | CASSQEYPGLADYNEQFF | TGTGCCAGCAGCCAAGAATACCCGGGACTAGCGGATTACAATGAGCAGTTCTTC
- | TRBJ1-2 | - | TRBV19 | CASSAPGGINYGYTF | TGTGCCAGTAGTGCCCCGGGGGGTATTAACTATGGCTACACCTTC